This entry lists 16 T cell receptor beta chains sequenced from one sample in a study of T cells in Graves' hyperthyroidism and ophthalmopathy. TCR beta CDR3 sequences were amplified from RNA transcripts. Initially, a first-round RT-PCR of the TCR CDR3 employed the HTBI primer set. TCRdb re-derived calls from the multiplex PCR reads in MiXCR, one entry per CDR3 protein. Among more than 350,000 distinct CDR3 sequences listed, around 13% were seen once. Sequenced material: blood. These receptors originate from a woman aged 25-40 years with Graves' ophthalmopathy.

This clonotype was counted ten times or more. This sequence joins TRBV11-2 and TRBJ2-7; D is uncertain. V dropped 5 bases and J dropped 2 bases, with 16 bases sitting between them. CDR3 size: 15 residues. Germline loops: CDR1 SGHAT, CDR2 FQNNGV. The DNA of the CDR3 is TGTGCCAGCAGCCCCACCCCAGACCGTACCTACGAGCAGTACTTC. This gives the protein CASSPTPDRTYEQYF.

The sample holds many counts of this clonotype. This chain uses TRBV20-1 with TRBJ2-3; TRBD2 matches 8 bases. Germline V gives CDR1 DFQATT, CDR2 SNEGSKA (reference sequence). Losses at the gene ends were 6 bases for V and 0 bases for J; bases not matched to a gene: 5. This CDR3 contains 14 residues. The DNA of the CDR3 is TGCAGTGCCTCCCGGGAGGGAAGCACAGATACGCAGTATTTT. Translated, it gives CSASREGSTDTQYF.

This clonotype has a count of ten or more. This chain uses TRBV11-1 with TRBJ2-5; 7 bases map to TRBD2. The trim removed 1 base at V and 1 base at J, leaving 6 bases unmatched. This CDR3 has 16 amino acids. Looked up from germline, CDR1 is SGHAT and CDR2 is FQDESV (reference sequence). The CDR3 DNA follows: TGTGCCAGCAGCTTAGTTGTAAGCGGGGTCCAAGAGACCCAGTACTTC. Residues: CASSLVVSGVQETQYF.

At least ten counts were recorded for this clonotype. The chain recombines TRBV28 with TRBJ1-1, with D perhaps matching TRBD1 (6 bases). Trimming took off 4 bases at V and 1 base at J, with 16 bases between the two ends. The CDR3 is made up of 16 amino acids. The germline V gene has CDR1 MDHEN and CDR2 SYDVKM. The CDR3 nucleotides read TGTGCCAGCAGTTCCCCCGCAACGGGACAGAACACTGAAGCTTTCTTT. Translating it yields CASSSPATGQNTEAFF.

This clonotype was seen only a few times. One base away lies a much larger clone, so this may be a sequencing read error. The V gene is TRBV20-1, the J gene TRBJ2-1, with D unclear. The germline V gene has CDR1 DFQATT and CDR2 SNEGSKA (reference sequence). This CDR3 has 13 residues. The CDR3 sequence is CSARDSGYNEQLF. CDR3 nucleotides: TGCAGTGCTAGAGACAGTGGCTACAATGAGCAGCTCTTC.

Many counts were recorded for this clonotype. The chain is built from TRBV27 and TRBJ2-2; D is unresolved. The V gene's germline CDR1 is MNHEY and CDR2 SMNVEV (reference sequence). Deletions cut 3 bases from V and 4 bases from J, with 12 bases between. This CDR3 is built from 15 residues. The CDR3 spells CASSFGRMGTGELFF. The CDR3 DNA reads TGTGCCAGCAGTTTCGGGCGGATGGGCACCGGGGAGCTGTTTTTT.

The sample holds many counts of this clonotype. The chain has TRBV5-1 and TRBJ1-3, with 9 nucleotides matching TRBD1. From germline, CDR1 is SGHRS and CDR2 YFSETQ. The CDR3 loop spans 14 amino acids. J was trimmed by 8 bases and V by 4 bases; bases with no gene match: 7. The CDR3, as DNA: TGCGCCAGCAGCACAACAGGGGGCCGAGACACCATATATTTT. It is translated as CASSTTGGRDTIYF.

The rearrangement joins TRBV6-1 to TRBJ2-3; TRBD2 aligns across 7 bases. Germline loops: CDR1 MNHNS, CDR2 SASEGT. The CDR3 is made up of 15 amino acids. V trimming: 7 bases; J trimming: 1 base; junction bases outside the gene matches: 8. The CDR3 loop is CASTEGGGGTDTQYF. For the CDR3, the DNA is TGTGCCAGCACCGAAGGCGGGGGAGGCACAGATACGCAGTATTTT.

There are many counts of this clonotype. The chain links TRBV28 to TRBJ2-5; no reliable D call. Germline loops: CDR1 MDHEN, CDR2 SYDVKM. Trimming pared 6 bases from V and 1 base from J, leaving 12 bases between. The CDR3 covers 14 residues. The CDR3 loop reads CASSPPVAQETQYF. The CDR3 region has the DNA TGTGCCAGCAGCCCACCGGTAGCCCAAGAGACCCAGTACTTC.

The chain couples TRBV20-1 to TRBJ2-3, with 12 bases lining up with TRBD2. Germline CDR1 reads DFQATT; CDR2 reads SNEGSKA (reference sequence). J lost 5 bases, V lost 5 bases, and 17 bases had no gene match. The CDR3 totals 18 residues. The CDR3, as DNA: TGCAGTGCTCGGACGGGACTAGCGGGTGGTAGTAGAATAGATACGCAGTATTTT. Translated: CSARTGLAGGSRIDTQYF.

This clonotype showed up just a few times. This chain uses TRBV2 with TRBJ1-4; D call uncertain. Trimming left V 8 bases short and J 5 bases short, with 18 bases between. The length of the CDR3 is 15 residues. The V gene's germline CDR1 is SNHLY and CDR2 FYNNEI. CDR3: CASLVSQITNEKLFF. Here the CDR3 DNA reads TGTGCCAGCCTCGTCTCACAGATAACGAATGAAAAACTGTTTTTT.

This clonotype occurred many times. The chain couples TRBV4-1 to TRBJ1-2, with D perhaps matching TRBD1 (5 bases). There are 14 residues in the CDR3. The V gene's germline CDR1 is MGHRA and CDR2 YSYEKL. Deletions cut 1 base from V and 5 bases from J, with 11 bases between. The CDR3 sequence: CASSQGPGGYGYTF. CDR3 in DNA: TGCGCCAGCAGCCAAGGACCCGGGGGGTATGGCTACACCTTC.

The gene calls are TRBV5-5 and TRBJ2-7; D call uncertain. The CDR3 consists of 10 residues. Trimming removed 0 bases at V and 5 bases at J, with 0 bases between. Germline V gives CDR1 SGHKS, CDR2 YYEKEE (reference sequence). CDR3 amino acids: CASSLDEQYF. The CDR3, as DNA: TGTGCCAGCAGCTTGGACGAGCAGTACTTC.

The chain has TRBV5-5 and TRBJ1-1, with D perhaps TRBD1 (6 bases). Trimming stripped 1 base from V and 1 base from J, with 11 bases between. The CDR3 loop spans 15 amino acids. CDR1 is SGHKS and CDR2 is YYEKEE in the germline V gene (reference sequence). Written as DNA, the CDR3 is TGTGCCAGCAGCTTGACGCCGACAGGGAACACTGAAGCTTTCTTT. Amino acids: CASSLTPTGNTEAFF.

This clonotype was counted at least ten times. The chain has TRBV11-2 and TRBJ2-1; D is unresolved. The CDR3 totals 15 residues. V lost 5 bases and J lost 0, with 11 bases in between. Germline assignment: CDR1 SGHAT and CDR2 FQNNGV. The CDR3 DNA reads TGTGCCAGCAGCGAACGGGCCAACTCCTACAATGAGCAGTTCTTC. This encodes CASSERANSYNEQFF. The full variable domain, with the rest looked up from reference TRBV11-2 and TRBJ2-1, is EAGVAQSPRYKIIEKRQSVAFWCNPISGHATLYWYQQILGQGPKLLIQFQNNGVVDDSQLPKDRFSAERLKGVDSTLKIQPAKLEDSAVYLCASSERANSYNEQFFGPGTRLTVL.

The sample holds a few counts of this clonotype. The gene calls are TRBV3-1 and TRBJ1-5; 9 bases are shared with TRBD1. The CDR3 consists of 17 residues. V shed 0 bases and J 9 bases; nucleotides not matched to a gene: 12. Germline V gene data show CDR1 as LGHDT and CDR2 as YNNKEL (reference sequence). The CDR3 spells CASSQDGLQGAARPQHF. The CDR3 DNA reads as TGTGCCAGCAGCCAAGATGGACTACAGGGGGCAGCGAGGCCCCAGCATTTT.